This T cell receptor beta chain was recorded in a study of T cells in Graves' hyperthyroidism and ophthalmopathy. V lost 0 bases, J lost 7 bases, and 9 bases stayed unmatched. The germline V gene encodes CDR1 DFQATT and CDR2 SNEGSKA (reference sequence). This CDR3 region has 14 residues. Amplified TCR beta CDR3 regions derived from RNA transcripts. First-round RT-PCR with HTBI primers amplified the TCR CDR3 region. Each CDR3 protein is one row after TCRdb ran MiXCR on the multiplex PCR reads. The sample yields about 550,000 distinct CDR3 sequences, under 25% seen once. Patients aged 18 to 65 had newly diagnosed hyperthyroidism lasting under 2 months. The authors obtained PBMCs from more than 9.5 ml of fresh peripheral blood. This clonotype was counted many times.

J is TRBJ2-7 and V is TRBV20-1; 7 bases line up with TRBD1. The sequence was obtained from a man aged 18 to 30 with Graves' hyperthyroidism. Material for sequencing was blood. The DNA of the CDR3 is TGCAGTGCTAGAGAACAGGGGTGGGCTTGTGAGCAGTACTTC. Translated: CSAREQGWACEQYF.